This T cell receptor beta chain was identified during a study of T cell responses to AZD1222 COVID-19 vaccine. Overall study context: Pooling was applied to second doses at about 4 or about 12 weeks. Notes on the study in general: The donor group comprised mostly white British people and more females; the analysis possibly underestimated clonal diversity. Regions 160-218 and 743-854 dominated among vaccine-associated CD4 TCRs spanning spike. A reported finding is that nearly half of spike-specific TCRs target unmutated variant regions.

CDR3 length: 12 amino acids. Germline values: CDR1 MNHEY, CDR2 SVGEGT. V lost 6 bases, J lost 3 bases, and 9 bases lay in between. Method: immunoSEQ multiplex PCR; TCRdb's copy keeps in-frame clones and lacks some. The table has about 140,000 clones, 70% to 90% seen once. Comments on this clone: The antigen is not known.

This specimen consisted of peripheral blood, obtained on day 0 of AZD1222 vaccination. This chain connects TRBV6-2 or TRBV6-3 to TRBJ2-7, with a tentative D call TRBD2 (6 bases). This sequence was found in an adult in good health. This CDR3 reads CASSPDYYEQYF. CDR3 in DNA: TGTGCCAGCAGCCCGGACTACTACGAGCAGTACTTC.